Following are 18 T cell receptor beta chains from one sample sequenced in a study of monozygotic twins with inflammatory bowel disease. TCRdb re-called the 5' RACE reads; every CDR3 protein appears as one record, without DNA. This repertoire includes around 150,000 distinct CDR3 sequences. The sample taken for sequencing was blood. The receptors come from a human donor with ulcerative colitis or Crohn's disease, or a healthy co-twin of an affected twin (not recorded which).

The rearrangement joins TRBV6-1 to TRBJ2-3. The germline V gene has CDR1 MNHNS and CDR2 SASEGT. This CDR3 spans 14 amino acids. The chain's CDR3 is CASRRTESTDTQYF.

The chain is built from TRBV29-1 and TRBJ2-3; TCRdb reports TRBD1, a call that lacks DNA to check it against. In germline, CDR1 is SQVTM, CDR2 ANQGSEA. The CDR3 extends over 13 amino acids. The CDR3 loop reads CSVIRVGTDTQYF.

The chain carries TRBV20-1 and TRBJ2-5; the D call of TRBD1 rests on TCRdb alone, since no DNA is present to check it. This CDR3 contains 13 residues. Germline assignment: CDR1 DFQATT and CDR2 SNEGSKA (reference sequence). CDR3 residues: CSAITGGKETQYF.

The genes are TRBV4-3 and TRBJ2-3; TCRdb calls TRBD2, which cannot be checked without DNA. This CDR3 contains 16 residues. Germline V gene data show CDR1 as LGHNA and CDR2 as YSLEER. CDR3 in amino acids: CASSQVGLAGDDTQYF.

The V gene is TRBV7-3, the J gene TRBJ1-1. This CDR3 is 14 amino acids long. CDR1 is SGHTA and CDR2 is FQGTGA in the germline V gene. Here the CDR3 reads CASSLMAGTTEAFF.

J is TRBJ2-1 and V is TRBV7-9; TCRdb's D call, TRBD2, is unchecked because there is no DNA. The CDR3 is 14 amino acids. From germline, CDR1 is SEHNR and CDR2 FQNEAQ (reference sequence). The CDR3 is CASSSGTSTDEQFF.

The chain uses TRBV29-1 and TRBJ2-1; TCRdb names TRBD1, which stays unverified in the absence of DNA. From germline, CDR1 is SQVTM and CDR2 ANQGSEA. This CDR3 contains 13 residues. The CDR3 loop is CSVPGQGYNEQFF.

The chain links TRBV7-8 to TRBJ2-3. Germline loops: CDR1 SGHVS, CDR2 FQNEAQ. CDR3 length: 13 amino acids. The CDR3 here is CASSLGTTDTQYF.

This chain joins TRBV6-2 or TRBV6-3 and TRBJ1-1; TCRdb reports TRBD1, a call that lacks DNA to check it against. CDR1 and CDR2 from the germline V gene are MNHEY and SVGEGT. This CDR3 is 15 amino acids long. The CDR3 loop reads CASSQFGPGGTEAFF.

The chain recombines TRBV30 with TRBJ2-2. The germline V gene has CDR1 GTSNPN and CDR2 SVGIG (reference sequence). This CDR3 has 15 amino acids. CDR3 residues: CAWSAQDLYTGELFF.

The rearrangement links TRBV24-1 to TRBJ2-1. Germline CDR1 KGHDR, CDR2 SFDVKD. The CDR3 is made up of 11 amino acids. The CDR3 loop is CATSENYEQFF.

The chain couples TRBV10-3 to TRBJ2-2; the D call of TRBD1 rests on TCRdb alone, since no DNA is present to check it. The CDR3 spans 14 residues. The germline V gene has CDR1 ENHRY and CDR2 SYGVKD. This CDR3 reads CATRRGDNTGELFF.

The chain carries TRBV6-5 and TRBJ2-7. CDR3 size: 12 residues. Per the germline V gene, CDR1 is MNHEY and CDR2 is SVGAGI. CDR3 protein: CASSQVRYEQYF.

This chain uses TRBV27 with TRBJ1-2; the TCRdb D gene call, TRBD1, has no DNA to confirm it. Per the germline V gene, CDR1 is MNHEY and CDR2 is SMNVEV (reference sequence). The CDR3 totals 15 residues. The CDR3 region is CASSPLPQGQGGYTF.

The CDR3 loop reads CAWKGGNAETQYF. This rearrangement joins TRBV30 to TRBJ2-5. The CDR3 runs 13 residues. The germline V gene has CDR1 GTSNPN and CDR2 SVGIG (reference sequence).

The chain combines TRBV24-1 with TRBJ2-1. CDR3 length: 11 residues. Germline V gene lookup returns CDR1 KGHDR and CDR2 SFDVKD. The CDR3 spells CATGGYNEQFF.

The V call is TRBV29-1, the J call TRBJ2-7. This CDR3 is 12 amino acids long. Germline-derived CDR1 and CDR2 are SQVTM and ANQGSEA. The CDR3 sequence is CSVVLEVHEQYF.

This rearrangement joins TRBV5-1 to TRBJ2-3; TCRdb outputs TRBD1, but without DNA this stays unchecked. The CDR3 runs 13 residues. The V gene's germline CDR1 is SGHRS and CDR2 YFSETQ. The CDR3 loop reads CASSLGQPDTQYF.